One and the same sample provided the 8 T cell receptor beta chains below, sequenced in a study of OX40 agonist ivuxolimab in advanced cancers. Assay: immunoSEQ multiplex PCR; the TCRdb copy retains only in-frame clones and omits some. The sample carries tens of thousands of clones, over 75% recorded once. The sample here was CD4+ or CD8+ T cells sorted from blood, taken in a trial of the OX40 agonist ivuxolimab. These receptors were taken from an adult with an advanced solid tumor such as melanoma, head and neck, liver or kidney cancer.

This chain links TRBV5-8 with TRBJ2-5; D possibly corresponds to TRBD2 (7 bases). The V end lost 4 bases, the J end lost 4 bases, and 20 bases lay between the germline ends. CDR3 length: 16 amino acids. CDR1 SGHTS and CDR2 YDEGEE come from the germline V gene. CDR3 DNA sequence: TGTGCCAGCAGCGGTACGAGTGGGGGGGCCGTAGAGACCCAGTACTTC. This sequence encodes CASSGTSGGAVETQYF.

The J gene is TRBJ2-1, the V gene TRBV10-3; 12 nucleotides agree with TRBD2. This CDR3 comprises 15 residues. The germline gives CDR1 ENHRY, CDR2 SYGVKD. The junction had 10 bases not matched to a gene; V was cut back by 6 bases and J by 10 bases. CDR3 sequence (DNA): TGTGCCATCAGCCGACTAGCGGGGGACCCTCCCGAGCAGTTCTTC. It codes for CAISRLAGDPPEQFF.

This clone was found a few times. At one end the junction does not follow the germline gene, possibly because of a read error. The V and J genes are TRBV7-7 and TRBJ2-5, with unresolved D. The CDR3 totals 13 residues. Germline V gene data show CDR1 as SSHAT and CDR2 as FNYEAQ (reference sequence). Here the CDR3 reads CASSFNYQETQYF. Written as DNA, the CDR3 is TGTGCTAGCAGCTTTAATTACCAAGAGACCCAGTACTTC. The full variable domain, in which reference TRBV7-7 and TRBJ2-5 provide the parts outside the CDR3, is GAGVSQSPRYKVTKRGQDVTLRCDPISSHATLYWYQQALGQGPEFLTYFNYEAQPDKSGLPSDRFSAERPEGSISTLTIQRTEQRDSAMYRCASSFNYQETQYFGPGTRLLVL.

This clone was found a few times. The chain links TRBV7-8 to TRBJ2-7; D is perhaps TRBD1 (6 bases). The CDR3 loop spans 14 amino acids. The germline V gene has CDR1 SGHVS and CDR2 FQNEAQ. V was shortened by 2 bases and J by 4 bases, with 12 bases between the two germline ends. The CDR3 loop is CASSLTGTVYEQYF. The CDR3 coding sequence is TGTGCCAGCAGCTTAACAGGGACGGTATACGAGCAGTACTTC.

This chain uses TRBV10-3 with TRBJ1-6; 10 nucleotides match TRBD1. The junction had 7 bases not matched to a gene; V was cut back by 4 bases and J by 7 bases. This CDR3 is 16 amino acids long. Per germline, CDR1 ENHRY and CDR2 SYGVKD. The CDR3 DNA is TGTGCCATCAGTGCTCGACCGGGACAGGGGAATTCACCCCTCCACTTT. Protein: CAISARPGQGNSPLHF.

The CDR3: CASSQTRTDTQYF. CDR3 in DNA: TGTGCCAGTAGTCAAACCCGCACAGATACGCAGTATTTT. The chain combines TRBV19 with TRBJ2-3; unclear D gene. This CDR3 comprises 13 residues. The germline V gene encodes CDR1 LNHDA and CDR2 SQIVND (reference sequence). V lost 5 bases, J lost 1 base, and 7 bases lay in between.

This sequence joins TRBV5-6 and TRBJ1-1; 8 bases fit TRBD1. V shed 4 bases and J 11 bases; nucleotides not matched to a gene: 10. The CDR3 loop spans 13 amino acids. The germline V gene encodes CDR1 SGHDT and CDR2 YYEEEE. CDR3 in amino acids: CASSLTGALGAFF. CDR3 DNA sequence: TGTGCCAGCAGCCTGACAGGGGCGCTCGGCGCTTTCTTT.

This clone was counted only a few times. Here the CDR3 DNA reads TGTGCCAGCAGCGTAGGAACGGCGAACACTGAAGCTTTCTTT. Residues: CASSVGTANTEAFF. The chain combines TRBV9 with TRBJ1-1, with D unclear. Trimming removed 0 bases from V and 1 base from J, with 7 bases in between. CDR1 and CDR2 (germline): SGDLS, YYNGEE. The CDR3 is made up of 14 amino acids.